This T cell receptor beta chain was captured in a study of T cell responses to AZD1222 COVID-19 vaccine. Trimming stripped 2 bases from V and 5 bases from J, with 5 bases between. The CDR3 loop spans 12 amino acids. Germline-derived CDR1 and CDR2 are SGHVS and FNYEAQ. Libraries were prepared by immunoSEQ multiplex PCR; TCRdb keeps only in-frame clonotypes and omits some of them. The sample shows roughly 250,000 clones, approximately 95% of them seen only once. Concerning this clone: Its antigen is undetermined.

Findings and caveats of the study: Per reports, nearly half of all spike-specific TCRs target regions that are unmutated in variants.

The rearrangement joins TRBV7-6 to TRBJ2-3, with D hard to call. The sample in question was peripheral blood, obtained on day 0 of AZD1222 vaccination. This clonotype was sampled from an adult in good health. The CDR3 DNA is TGTGCCAGCAGCTTATGGGGAGATACGCAGTATTTT. Translating it yields CASSLWGDTQYF.